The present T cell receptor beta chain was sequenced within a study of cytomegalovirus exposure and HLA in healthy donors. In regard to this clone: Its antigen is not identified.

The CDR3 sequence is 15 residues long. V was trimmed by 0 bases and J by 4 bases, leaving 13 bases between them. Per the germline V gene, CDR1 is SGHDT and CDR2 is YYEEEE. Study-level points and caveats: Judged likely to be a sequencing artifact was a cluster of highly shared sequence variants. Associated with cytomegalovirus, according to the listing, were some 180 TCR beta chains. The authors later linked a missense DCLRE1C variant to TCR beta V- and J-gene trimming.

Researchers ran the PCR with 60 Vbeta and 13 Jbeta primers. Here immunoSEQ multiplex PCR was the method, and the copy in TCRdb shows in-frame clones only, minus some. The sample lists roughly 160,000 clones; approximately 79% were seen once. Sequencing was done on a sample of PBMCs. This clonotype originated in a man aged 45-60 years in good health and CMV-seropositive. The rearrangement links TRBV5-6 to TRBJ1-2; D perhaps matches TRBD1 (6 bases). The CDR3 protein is CASSLVGQMGYGYTF. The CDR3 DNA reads TGTGCCAGCAGCTTGGTTGGACAGATGGGCTATGGCTACACCTTC.